This T cell receptor beta chain is drawn from a study of blood T cell repertoires in COVID-19 (dated by TCRdb to the early 2020s). As for the study more broadly: The collaborator samples originated in the United States, Italy and Spain and spanned the acute and convalescent phases of COVID-19. Where available, HLA class I and class II types were obtained from metadata supplied by the sample provider rather than from assay-based typing. The repertoires were made available in a free public database intended to serve as a resource for research on the immune response to SARS-CoV-2. Deeply sampled blood TCRbeta repertoires from subjects exposed to, actively infected with, or recovered from COVID-19 were included in the dataset. The prospective study material was composed of cDNA or gDNA derived from T cells, B-cell-depleted T cells, or PBMCs. Nearly every sample came with metadata listing a de-identified subject ID, COVID-19 status, age in years and sex. Samples came from the ongoing ImmuneRACE study (first 160 participants) plus 1,254 subjects from 6 global collaborators. Broader findings and caveats from the paper: Clinical and demographic metadata were provided uncurated, with the amount varying by source and participant.

TCRbeta CDR3 regions were amplified from genomic DNA using the immunoSEQ Assay, a bias-controlled multiplex PCR. Turning to the authors' computational methods: The number of nucleated cells in each sample was estimated by amplification of reference gene primers within the assay. To quantify the absolute abundance of each unique TCRbeta CDR3 rearrangement, sequence reads were collapsed and filtered. For each sample, productive Simpson clonality was calculated as the square root of Simpson's diversity index over productive rearrangements. The source is immuneACCESS, and TCRdb retained only in-frame sequences with V and J called. Part of the clones is not carried over; for the studies checked, unresolved V genes explain less than half of this, and the remainder is unexplained. Clone size and V and J calls were adopted from that table, with D and trimming inferred from the DNA. The sample table lists approximately 110,000 clones, 65% to 80% of them with a count of one. The ten most abundant clones make up under 25% of the sample.

Each collaborating institution followed its own protocols to collect whole blood in K2EDTA tubes. For TCRbeta analysis, collaborators shipped samples in one of three forms: frozen whole blood, isolated PBMCs, or DNA extracted from either of those sample types. Points on this clone: Its specific antigen is unknown. Per-base qualities were not stored, and no clone one base away is much larger.

At the junction V is shortened by 4 bases and J by 4 bases; bases outside the gene matches: 5. The CDR3 has 15 amino acids, counting the end cysteine and phenylalanine. Only CDR3 DNA is held: 45 bases, read in frame from base 1. Sequences SGHKS (CDR1) and YYEKEE (CDR2) are obtained from the germline V gene (reference sequence). The sample comprised peripheral blood. The clonotype was recovered from a man in his sixties or seventies with active or convalescent COVID-19. The rearrangement combines TRBV5-5 with TRBJ1-5, and 10 bases in between align with TRBD1. The CDR3 in this case is CASSGRQGANQPQHF. The nucleotides are TGTGCCAGCAGCGGCCGACAGGGGGCAAATCAGCCCCAGCATTTT.